This T cell receptor (beta chain) was captured by sequencing in a study of blood T cell repertoires in COVID-19. Overall study: Sites across the United States, Italy and Spain contributed samples from acute and convalescent COVID-19. In each case, the material was cDNA or gDNA derived from T cells, B-cell-depleted T cells, or PBMCs.

Authors' analysis steps: Nucleated cell counts were estimated from reference gene primer amplification. The repertoire was sequenced with immunoSEQ multiplex PCR; TCRdb's copy has only in-frame clones and lacks some. The DNA gave D and trimming, while V, J and clone size come from that table. The sample yields some 200,000 clones, 83% seen once. With 2 bases clipped from V and 5 bases from J, the junction kept 14 bases outside the gene matches. The germline V gene encodes CDR1 WNHNN and CDR2 SYGVQD (reference sequence). The CDR3 consists of 17 residues. This clone was observed a few times. The V gene is TRBV10-1, the J gene TRBJ1-1; 7 nucleotides align to TRBD1. Material: peripheral blood. This clonotype originated in a woman between 35 and 50 years old with acute or convalescent COVID-19. The CDR3 region has the DNA TGCGCCAGCAGTGAGAATCGTACAGGGGAAGGGATAACTGAAGCTTTCTTT. This sequence encodes CASSENRTGEGITEAFF.